Each of the 8 T cell receptor beta chains below was sequenced from the same sample in a study of blood T cell repertoires in COVID-19 (dated by TCRdb to about 2020). Library preparation employed the immunoSEQ multiplex PCR assay. TCRdb stores this immuneACCESS table with in-frame sequences only. Part of the clones is absent; in the studies checked, under half of the shortfall reflects unresolved V genes, and no reason is known for the rest. The sample table shows about 70,000 clones, and 75% are seen once. The leading ten clones occupy approximately 21% of the sample. Source material: peripheral blood. The receptors shown here come from a man aged 70-80 years with acute or convalescent COVID-19.

This rearrangement joins TRBV28 to TRBJ2-1; 13 bases fit TRBD2. Trimming at V came to 6 bases and at J to 5 bases, leaving 4 bases not matched to a gene. The CDR3 totals 15 residues. Germline CDR1 reads MDHEN; CDR2 reads SYDVKM. CDR3 DNA sequence: TGTGCCAGCAGGGCGGGGACTAGCGGGAACAATGAGCAGTTCTTC. Its translation: CASRAGTSGNNEQFF.

V and J are TRBV14 and TRBJ2-1; the match to TRBD2 covers 14 bases. Germline CDR1 and CDR2: SGHDN and FVKESK. Trimming cost V 3 bases and J 5 bases; bases outside gene matches: 12. CDR3 length equals 19 residues. The CDR3 DNA reads TGTGCCAGCAGCCACCATATAGGGACTAGCGGGAGCTGGAACAATGAGCAGTTCTTC. Amino acids: CASSHHIGTSGSWNNEQFF.

The sample holds a few counts of this clone. This sequence joins TRBV7-8 and TRBJ1-6, with a possible D match to TRBD1 (5 bases). The germline V and J ends were trimmed by 3 bases and 10 bases, with 13 bases remaining between them. CDR3 length: 14 residues. Per germline, CDR1 SGHVS and CDR2 FQNEAQ. The CDR3 DNA reads TGTGCCAGCAGCTTCGAAGGGGCCGGATCACCCCTCCACTTT. Translation: CASSFEGAGSPLHF.

The chain joins TRBV7-2 to TRBJ1-5; TRBD1 matches 8 bases. The CDR3 consists of 15 residues. Germline V gene data show CDR1 as SGHTA and CDR2 as FQGNSA. J lost 2 bases, V lost 4 bases, and 4 bases had no gene match. The CDR3 nucleotides read TGTGCCAGCAGCTGGACAGGGTTCGGCAATCAGCCCCAGCATTTT. Translation gives CASSWTGFGNQPQHF.

The chain is built from TRBV6-2 or TRBV6-3 and TRBJ1-4, with 8 bases matching TRBD1. Germline V lookup: CDR1 MNHEY, CDR2 SVGEGT. The CDR3 covers 14 residues. V was pared by 6 bases and J by 7 bases, with 7 bases of the junction left unmatched. CDR3 amino acids: CASSARQGSEKLFF. As DNA, the CDR3 is TGTGCCAGCAGCGCCCGACAGGGGAGTGAAAAACTGTTTTTT.

This sequence joins TRBV28 and TRBJ1-1; the match to TRBD1 covers 7 bases. The germline V gene encodes CDR1 MDHEN and CDR2 SYDVKM. V was clipped by 7 bases and J by 3 bases; unmatched bases: 11. The CDR3 contains 15 residues. The CDR3 loop is CASTGQERQDTEAFF. DNA for the CDR3: TGTGCCAGCACAGGACAGGAGAGGCAGGACACTGAAGCTTTCTTT. The whole variable domain, filled in from reference TRBV28 and TRBJ1-1, reads DVKVTQSSRYLVKRTGEKVFLECVQDMDHENMFWYRQDPGLGLRLIYFSYDVKMKEKGDIPEGYSVSREKKERFSLILESASTNQTSMYLCASTGQERQDTEAFFGQGTRLTVV.

This sequence joins TRBV29-1 and TRBJ1-1; D gene uncertain. Germline V gene lookup returns CDR1 SQVTM and CDR2 ANQGSEA. Trimming left V 3 bases short and J 0 bases short, with 5 bases between. The CDR3 has 12 amino acids. The CDR3 DNA reads as TGCAGCGTTGAGGCACTGAACACTGAAGCTTTCTTT. Protein: CSVEALNTEAFF.

The V call is TRBV2, the J call TRBJ2-3; 7 bases fit TRBD1. The V gene's germline CDR1 is SNHLY and CDR2 FYNNEI. V dropped 6 bases and J dropped 2; count of bases not matched to a gene: 14. This CDR3 is 17 amino acids long. Here the CDR3 DNA reads TGTGCCAGCAGCCCCTTAGGTACAGGGGTGGTCACAGATACGCAGTATTTT. It is translated as CASSPLGTGVVTDTQYF.